A single sample is the source of the 17 T cell receptor beta chains below, sequenced in a study of vaccination and CD4 T cells after COVID-19. The antigens these receptors bind are not known. Cultured CD4+ T-cell DNA underwent Oncomine TCR Beta short-read sequencing. MiXCR was run by TCRdb on the PCR reads, yielding one entry per CDR3 protein. Here the sample spans 7,000 to 8,500 distinct CDR3 sequences, roughly 65% being singletons. The treatment denotes: roughly 10-day PBMC culture with coronavirus spike peptide pools or control peptides (ViraFEST assay). Source material: CD4+ T cells from blood, cultured in vitro. Receptor source: a human donor who had recovered from COVID-19.

The J gene is TRBJ1-6, the V gene TRBV12-3 or TRBV12-4; possible D gene TRBD1, 5 bases. This CDR3 spans 16 amino acids. Trimming took 6 bases from V and 8 from J, leaving 20 bases between them. This CDR3 is CASRRGTGGYDSPLHF. CDR3 DNA: TGTGCCAGCAGACGGGGGACGGGGGGGTATGATTCACCCCTCCACTTT.

The sample holds a few counts of this clonotype. This chain uses TRBV20-1 with TRBJ2-3; D gene uncertain. This CDR3 contains 13 residues. V was trimmed by 5 bases and J by 2 bases, leaving 11 bases between them. Germline V lookup: CDR1 DFQATT, CDR2 SNEGSKA (reference sequence). The CDR3 region has the DNA TGCAGTGCTCGCAGAATTAACACAGATACGCAGTATTTT. It yields the protein CSARRINTDTQYF.

This clonotype has just a few counts. The chain links TRBV6-1 to TRBJ2-3, with a tentative D call TRBD2 (6 bases). Trimming removed 9 bases at V and 3 bases at J, with 13 bases between. This CDR3 region has 13 residues. CDR1 and CDR2 (germline): MNHNS, SASEGT. The CDR3 nucleotides read TGTGCCAGTCGACTGGGGGGAACAGATACGCAGTATTTT. Protein product: CASRLGGTDTQYF.

The gene calls are TRBV20-1 and TRBJ2-3, with 11 bases aligning to TRBD2. Germline V gene data show CDR1 as DFQATT and CDR2 as SNEGSKA (reference sequence). The V gene end was trimmed by 3 bases and the J gene end by 1 base; junction bases not matched to a gene: 0. The CDR3 is 14 amino acids. This CDR3 is CSASSGGGTDTQYF. The DNA for the CDR3 is TGCAGTGCTAGTAGCGGGGGGGGCACAGATACGCAGTATTTT.

The J gene is TRBJ1-4, the V gene TRBV4-2, with unresolved D. This CDR3 is 15 amino acids long. V gave up 1 base and J gave up 0 bases, with 6 bases separating them. Germline V gene sequence: CDR1 LGHNA, CDR2 YNFKEQ. The CDR3: CASSQVAATNEKLFF. CDR3 nucleotides: TGTGCCAGCAGCCAAGTAGCTGCAACTAATGAAAAACTGTTTTTT.

V is TRBV20-1 and J is TRBJ1-2; D uncertain. The CDR3 totals 16 residues. Trimming left V 0 bases short and J 5 bases short, with 19 bases between. Germline assignment: CDR1 DFQATT and CDR2 SNEGSKA (reference sequence). The CDR3 nucleotides read TGCAGTGCTAGAGATGGGTTCTTGGGATCTCTTTATGGCTACACCTTC. Residues: CSARDGFLGSLYGYTF.

The chain is built from TRBV20-1 and TRBJ2-2, with unresolved D. CDR1 and CDR2 (germline): DFQATT, SNEGSKA (reference sequence). This CDR3 has 13 residues. The V end lost 1 base, the J end lost 4 bases, and 7 bases lay between the germline ends. CDR3 nucleotide sequence: TGCAGTGCTAGAGTCCCGCTCACCGGGGAGCTGTTTTTT. This translates into CSARVPLTGELFF.

This clonotype was recorded once. The genes are TRBV5-3 and TRBJ2-3; 11 bases agree with TRBD2. TRBV5-3 qualifies as an ORF whose function is uncertain. This CDR3 is built from 16 residues. The V segment lost 3 bases and the J segment 2 bases; nucleotides outside the gene matches: 5. The CDR3 DNA sequence: TGTGCCAGAAGCTACCGACTAGCGGGACCCACAGATACGCAGTATTTT. Its translation is CARSYRLAGPTDTQYF.

V gene TRBV30 combines with J gene TRBJ2-7, with TRBD2 as a possible D gene (5 bases). The CDR3 covers 12 residues. Germline CDR1 GTSNPN, CDR2 SVGIG (reference sequence). V gave up 0 bases and J gave up 6 bases, with 9 bases separating them. This CDR3 reads CAWSVVRVEQYF. CDR3 nucleotides: TGTGCCTGGAGTGTAGTGAGGGTCGAGCAGTACTTC.

This clonotype has a handful of counts. This chain connects TRBV20-1 to TRBJ2-3, with 9 positions matching TRBD2. The germline V gene encodes CDR1 DFQATT and CDR2 SNEGSKA (reference sequence). The CDR3 spans 15 residues. V lost 5 bases and J lost 0; bases outside the gene matches: 6. CDR3 protein: CSAPKRGASTDTQYF. CDR3 coding DNA: TGCAGTGCTCCAAAGCGGGGGGCTAGCACAGATACGCAGTATTTT.

The CDR3 sequence: CATSRGGSGELFF. CDR3 DNA sequence: TGTGCCACCAGCAGAGGGGGCAGCGGGGAGCTGTTTTTT. The V call is TRBV15, the J call TRBJ2-2; TRBD1 might be the D (5 bases). The CDR3 totals 13 residues. CDR1 is LNHNV and CDR2 is YYDKDF in the germline V gene (reference sequence). V lost 1 base and J lost 7, with 7 bases in between.

Remarks on this clonotype: At one boundary the junction diverges from the germline segment, which might be a read error. The chain's CDR3 is CAWSGTLDLPTQAQHF. The CDR3 DNA reads as TGTGCCTGGAGTGGAACCCTAGACCTCCCGACTCAGGCCCAGCATTTT. The rearrangement joins TRBV30 to TRBJ1-5, with D unresolved. Germline V lookup: CDR1 GTSNPN, CDR2 SVGIG (reference sequence). This CDR3 region has 16 residues.

The chain combines TRBV1 with TRBJ2-7; the D call of TRBD2 is as the table states it, not checked on the DNA. TRBV1 is a listed pseudogene. The CDR3 is 17 amino acids. The CDR3 loop is CTSSDTEEGGSLYEQYF. CDR3 DNA: TGCACCAGCAGCGACACCGAAGAAGGAGGATCCCTTTACGAGCAGTACTTC.

This sequence joins TRBV7-2 and TRBJ2-5; D remains unclear. The CDR3 consists of 14 residues. Germline CDR1 is SGHTA and CDR2 is FQGNSA. V was trimmed by 1 base and J by 5 bases, leaving 11 bases between them. In DNA, the CDR3 is TGTGCCAGCAGCTTAGTTGCGGCAGCGGAGACCCAGTACTTC. This gives the protein CASSLVAAAETQYF.

The sample holds a few counts of this clonotype. V is TRBV6-2 or TRBV6-3 and J is TRBJ1-5; D remains ambiguous. From germline, CDR1 is MNHEY and CDR2 SVGEGT. V lost 6 bases, J lost 4 bases, and 13 bases lay in between. The CDR3 is made up of 14 amino acids. CDR3 nucleotide sequence: TGTGCCAGCAGATCCCGGGCCTTAAATCAGCCCCAGCATTTT. The encoded protein is CASRSRALNQPQHF.

The chain has TRBV20-1 and TRBJ2-3; 8 bases map to TRBD2. V lost 3 bases and J lost 4; bases outside the gene matches: 0. Germline lookup yields CDR1 DFQATT and CDR2 SNEGSKA (reference sequence). The CDR3 has 12 residues. CDR3 sequence: CSASGGADTQYF. CDR3 nucleotide sequence: TGCAGTGCTAGCGGGGGGGCAGATACGCAGTATTTT.

The genes are TRBV4-2 and TRBJ2-1, with TRBD2 identical over 10 bases. Per germline, CDR1 LGHNA and CDR2 YNFKEQ. Germline trimming cut 4 bases from V and 6 bases from J; bases unmatched to any gene: 3. The CDR3 is 14 amino acids. CDR3 sequence: CASSRAGGGNEQFF. The CDR3 bases are TGTGCCAGCAGCCGAGCGGGAGGGGGCAATGAGCAGTTCTTC.